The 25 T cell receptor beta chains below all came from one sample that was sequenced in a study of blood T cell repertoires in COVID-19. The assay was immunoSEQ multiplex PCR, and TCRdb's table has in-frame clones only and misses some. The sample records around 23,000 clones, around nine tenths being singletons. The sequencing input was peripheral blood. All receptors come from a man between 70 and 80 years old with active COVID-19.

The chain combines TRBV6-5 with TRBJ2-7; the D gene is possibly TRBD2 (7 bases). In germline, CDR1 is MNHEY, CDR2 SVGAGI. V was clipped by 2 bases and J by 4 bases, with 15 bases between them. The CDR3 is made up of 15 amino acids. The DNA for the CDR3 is TGTGCCAGCAGTTACCGGGGAGGGGGTGGTTACGAGCAGTACTTC. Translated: CASSYRGGGGYEQYF.

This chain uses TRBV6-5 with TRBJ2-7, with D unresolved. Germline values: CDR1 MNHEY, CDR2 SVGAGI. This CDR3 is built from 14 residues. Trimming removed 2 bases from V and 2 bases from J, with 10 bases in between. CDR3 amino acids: CASSYDRFPYEQYF. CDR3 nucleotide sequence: TGTGCCAGCAGTTACGATCGGTTTCCCTACGAGCAGTACTTC.

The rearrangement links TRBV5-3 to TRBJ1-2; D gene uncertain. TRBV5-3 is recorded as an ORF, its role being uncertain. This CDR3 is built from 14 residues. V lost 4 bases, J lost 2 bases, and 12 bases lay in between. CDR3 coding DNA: TGTGCCAGAAGCATAAACCTAATCAACTATGGCTACACCTTC. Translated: CARSINLINYGYTF.

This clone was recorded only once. The CDR3 region is CASSETRGTLDEQFF. The CDR3 DNA sequence: TGTGCCAGTAGTGAGACTAGAGGGACCTTGGATGAGCAGTTCTTC. The chain uses TRBV19 and TRBJ2-1, with D tentatively TRBD2 (6 bases). CDR1 is LNHDA and CDR2 is SQIVND in the germline V gene (reference sequence). Trimming removed 5 bases from V and 8 bases from J, with 19 bases in between. The CDR3 covers 15 residues.

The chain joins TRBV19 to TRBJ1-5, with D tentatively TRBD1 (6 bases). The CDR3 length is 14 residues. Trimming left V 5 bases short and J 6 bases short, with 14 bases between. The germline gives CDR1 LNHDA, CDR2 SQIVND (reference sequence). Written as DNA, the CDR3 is TGTGCCAGTAGTGAACAGGGTTACAGTCAGCCCCAGCATTTT. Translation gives CASSEQGYSQPQHF.

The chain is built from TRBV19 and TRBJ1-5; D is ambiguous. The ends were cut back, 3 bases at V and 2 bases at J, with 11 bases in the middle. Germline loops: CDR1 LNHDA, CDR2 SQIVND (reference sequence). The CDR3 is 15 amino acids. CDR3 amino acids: CASSIMAVGNQPQHF. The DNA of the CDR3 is TGTGCCAGTAGTATCATGGCGGTCGGCAATCAGCCCCAGCATTTT.

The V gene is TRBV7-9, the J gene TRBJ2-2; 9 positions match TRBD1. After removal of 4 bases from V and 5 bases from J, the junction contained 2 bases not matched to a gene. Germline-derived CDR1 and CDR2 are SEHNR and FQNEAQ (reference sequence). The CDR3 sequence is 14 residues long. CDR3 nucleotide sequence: TGTGCCAGCAGCTGGGACAGGGTTACCGGGGAGCTGTTTTTT. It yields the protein CASSWDRVTGELFF. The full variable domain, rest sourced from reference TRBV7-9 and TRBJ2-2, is DTGVSQNPRHKITKRGQNVTFRCDPISEHNRLYWYRQTLGQGPEFLTYFQNEAQLEKSRLLSDRFSAERPKGSFSTLEIQRTEQGDSAMYLCASSWDRVTGELFFGEGSRLTVL.

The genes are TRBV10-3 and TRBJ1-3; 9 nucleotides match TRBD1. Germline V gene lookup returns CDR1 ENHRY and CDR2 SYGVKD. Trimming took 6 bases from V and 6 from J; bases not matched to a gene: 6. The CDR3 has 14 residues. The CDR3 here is CAIRDRGSENTIYF. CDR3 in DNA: TGTGCCATCAGGGACAGGGGTAGTGAAAACACCATATATTTT.

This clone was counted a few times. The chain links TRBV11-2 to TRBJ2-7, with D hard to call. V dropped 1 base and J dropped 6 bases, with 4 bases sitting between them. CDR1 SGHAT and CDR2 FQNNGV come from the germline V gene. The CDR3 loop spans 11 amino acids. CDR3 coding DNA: TGTGCCAGCAGCTTAGCCTCCGAGCAGTACTTC. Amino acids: CASSLASEQYF.

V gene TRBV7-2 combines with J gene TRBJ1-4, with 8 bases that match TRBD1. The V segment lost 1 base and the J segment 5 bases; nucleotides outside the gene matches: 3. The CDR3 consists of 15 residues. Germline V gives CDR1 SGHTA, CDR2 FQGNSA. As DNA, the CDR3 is TGTGCCAGCAGCTTAGTCGGGGACAGGAATGAAAAACTGTTTTTT. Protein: CASSLVGDRNEKLFF.

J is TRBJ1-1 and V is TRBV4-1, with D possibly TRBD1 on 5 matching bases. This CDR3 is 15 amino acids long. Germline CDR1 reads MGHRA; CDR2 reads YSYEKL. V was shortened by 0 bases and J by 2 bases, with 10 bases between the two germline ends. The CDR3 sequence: CASSQDHQGNTEAFF. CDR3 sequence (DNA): TGCGCCAGCAGCCAAGATCACCAGGGAAACACTGAAGCTTTCTTT.

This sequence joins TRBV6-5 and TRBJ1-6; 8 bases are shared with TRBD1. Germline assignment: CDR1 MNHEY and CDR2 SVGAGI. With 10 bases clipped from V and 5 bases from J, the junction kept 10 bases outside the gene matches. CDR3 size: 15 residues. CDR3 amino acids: CATSQGALNNSPLHF. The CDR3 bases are TGTGCCACCTCCCAGGGGGCTCTAAATAATTCACCCCTCCACTTT.

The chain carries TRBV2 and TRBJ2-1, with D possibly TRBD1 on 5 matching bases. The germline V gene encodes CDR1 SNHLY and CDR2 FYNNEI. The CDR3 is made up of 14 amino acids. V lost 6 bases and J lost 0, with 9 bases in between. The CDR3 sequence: CASRRGSSYNEQFF. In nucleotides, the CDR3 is TGTGCCAGCAGAAGGGGATCCTCCTACAATGAGCAGTTCTTC.

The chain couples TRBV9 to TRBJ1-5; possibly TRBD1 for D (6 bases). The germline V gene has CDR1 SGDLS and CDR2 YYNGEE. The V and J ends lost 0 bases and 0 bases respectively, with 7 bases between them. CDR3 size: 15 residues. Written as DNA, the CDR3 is TGTGCCAGCAGCGTAGCAGGGGATAGCAATCAGCCCCAGCATTTT. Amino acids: CASSVAGDSNQPQHF.

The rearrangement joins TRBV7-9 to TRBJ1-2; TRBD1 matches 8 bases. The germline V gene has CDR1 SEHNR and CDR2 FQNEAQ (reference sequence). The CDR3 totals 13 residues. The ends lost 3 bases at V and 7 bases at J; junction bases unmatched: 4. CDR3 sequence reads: CASSFTGGAGYTF. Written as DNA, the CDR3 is TGTGCCAGCAGCTTCACAGGGGGTGCTGGCTACACCTTC.

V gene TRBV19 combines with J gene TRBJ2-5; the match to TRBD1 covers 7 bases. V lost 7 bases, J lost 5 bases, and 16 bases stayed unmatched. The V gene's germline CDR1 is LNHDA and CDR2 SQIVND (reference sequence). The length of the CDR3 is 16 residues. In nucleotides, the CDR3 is TGTGCCAGTAATACACCCGGACAGGCCATGGGGGAGACCCAGTACTTC. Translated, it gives CASNTPGQAMGETQYF.

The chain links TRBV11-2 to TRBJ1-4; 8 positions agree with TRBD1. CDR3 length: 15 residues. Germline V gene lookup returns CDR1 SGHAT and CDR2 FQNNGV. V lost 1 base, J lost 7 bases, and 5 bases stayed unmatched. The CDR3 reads CASSLAGGGGEKLFF. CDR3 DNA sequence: TGTGCCAGCAGCTTAGCAGGGGGCGGTGGTGAAAAACTGTTTTTT.

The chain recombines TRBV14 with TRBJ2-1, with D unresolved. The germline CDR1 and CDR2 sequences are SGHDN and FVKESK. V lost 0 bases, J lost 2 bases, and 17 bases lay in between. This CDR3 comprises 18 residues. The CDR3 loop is CASSQDSSLLVTYNEQFF. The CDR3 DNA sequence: TGTGCCAGCAGCCAAGATTCCAGTCTCCTAGTCACCTACAATGAGCAGTTCTTC.

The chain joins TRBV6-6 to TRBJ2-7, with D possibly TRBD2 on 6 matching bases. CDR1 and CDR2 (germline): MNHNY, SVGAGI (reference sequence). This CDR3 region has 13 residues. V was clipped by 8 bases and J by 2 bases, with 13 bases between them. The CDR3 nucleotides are TGTGCCAGCCGAATCGGACTAACCTACGAGCAGTACTTC. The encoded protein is CASRIGLTYEQYF.

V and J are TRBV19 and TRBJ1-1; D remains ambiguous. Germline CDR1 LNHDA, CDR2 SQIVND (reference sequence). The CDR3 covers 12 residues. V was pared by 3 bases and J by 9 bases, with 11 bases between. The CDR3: CASSMYPTQAFF. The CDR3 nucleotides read TGTGCCAGTAGTATGTACCCGACTCAAGCTTTCTTT.

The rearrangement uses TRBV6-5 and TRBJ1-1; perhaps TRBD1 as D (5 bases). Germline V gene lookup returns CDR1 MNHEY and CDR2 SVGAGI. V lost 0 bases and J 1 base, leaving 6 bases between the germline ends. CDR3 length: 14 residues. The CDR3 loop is CASSYSQGNTEAFF. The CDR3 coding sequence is TGTGCCAGCAGTTACTCCCAGGGGAACACTGAAGCTTTCTTT.

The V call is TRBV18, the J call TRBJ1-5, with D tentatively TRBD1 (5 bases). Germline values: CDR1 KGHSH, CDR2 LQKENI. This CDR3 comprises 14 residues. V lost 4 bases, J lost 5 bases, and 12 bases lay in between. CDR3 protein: CASSRLGPDQPQHF. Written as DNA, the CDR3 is TGTGCCAGCTCACGTTTGGGGCCCGATCAGCCCCAGCATTTT.

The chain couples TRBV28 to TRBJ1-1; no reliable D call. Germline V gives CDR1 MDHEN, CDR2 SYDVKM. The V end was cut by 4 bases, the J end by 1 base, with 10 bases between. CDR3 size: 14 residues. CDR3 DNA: TGTGCCAGCAGTTCGACCCCAGGGAACACTGAAGCTTTCTTT. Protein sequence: CASSSTPGNTEAFF. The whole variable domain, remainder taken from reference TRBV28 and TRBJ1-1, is DVKVTQSSRYLVKRTGEKVFLECVQDMDHENMFWYRQDPGLGLRLIYFSYDVKMKEKGDIPEGYSVSREKKERFSLILESASTNQTSMYLCASSSTPGNTEAFFGQGTRLTVV.

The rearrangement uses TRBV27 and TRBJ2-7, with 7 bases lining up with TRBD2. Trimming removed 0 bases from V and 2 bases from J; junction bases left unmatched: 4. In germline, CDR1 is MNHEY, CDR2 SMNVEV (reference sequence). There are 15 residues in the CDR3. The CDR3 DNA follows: TGTGCCAGCAGTTTATCAGCGGGGCTGGCCTACGAGCAGTACTTC. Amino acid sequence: CASSLSAGLAYEQYF.

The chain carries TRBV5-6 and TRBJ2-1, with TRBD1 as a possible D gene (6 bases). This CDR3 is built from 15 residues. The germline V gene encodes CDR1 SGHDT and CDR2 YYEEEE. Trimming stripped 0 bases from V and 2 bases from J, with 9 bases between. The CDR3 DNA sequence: TGTGCCAGCAGCTTGGTGGACAGCACCTACAATGAGCAGTTCTTC. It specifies CASSLVDSTYNEQFF. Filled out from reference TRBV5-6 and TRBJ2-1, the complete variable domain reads DAGVTQSPTHLIKTRGQQVTLRCSPKSGHDTVSWYQQALGQGPQFIFQYYEEEERQRGNFPDRFSGHQFPNYSSELNVNALLLGDSALYLCASSLVDSTYNEQFFGPGTRLTVL.